These 17 T cell receptor beta chains came from one sample sequenced in a study of control samples from healthy donors and cancer patients (dated by TCRdb to 2020 to 2022). The receptor library was made with the immunoSEQ multiplex PCR assay. Drawn from immuneACCESS, this table holds only the in-frame rearrangements with V and J called that TCRdb kept. Clones are partly lost; checked studies trace under half to an unresolved V gene and leave the rest unexplained. Recorded for this sample are under 200,000 clones; approximately 90% of them occurred a single time. The ten largest clones take up 0.68% of the sample. The specimen was blood. The receptors come from a woman aged 25 to 45 in good health.

The chain joins TRBV5-1 to TRBJ2-5, with TRBD1 matching 8 bases. The CDR3 covers 14 residues. The V gene end was trimmed by 0 bases and the J gene end by 5 bases; junction bases not matched to a gene: 3. Germline lookup yields CDR1 SGHRS and CDR2 YFSETQ. Here the CDR3 reads CASSLGRTGETQYF. The CDR3 coding sequence is TGCGCCAGCAGCTTGGGCAGGACAGGGGAGACCCAGTACTTC. Together with reference TRBV5-1 and TRBJ2-5, the CDR3 gives the full variable domain: KAGVTQTPRYLIKTRGQQVTLSCSPISGHRSVSWYQQTPGQGLQFLFEYFSETQRNKGNFPGRFSGRQFSNSRSEMNVSTLELGDSALYLCASSLGRTGETQYFGPGTRLLVL.

The chain employs TRBV5-1 and TRBJ2-5; 9 nucleotides align to TRBD2. The CDR3 totals 18 residues. V shed 4 bases, J shed 2 bases, and the junction held 15 bases outside the gene matches. Germline CDR1 is SGHRS and CDR2 is YFSETQ. DNA for the CDR3: TGCGCCAGCAGCATGCCGCCTGTAGCGGGAGTCCAACAAGAGACCCAGTACTTC. Protein: CASSMPPVAGVQQETQYF.

The chain couples TRBV2 to TRBJ1-6; TRBD1 matches 9 bases. Per the germline V gene, CDR1 is SNHLY and CDR2 is FYNNEI. Unmatched junction bases numbered 5, after V lost 3 bases and J lost 8 bases. The CDR3 is made up of 15 amino acids. The CDR3 loop is CASSEKTGGYSPLHF. The DNA for the CDR3 is TGTGCCAGCAGTGAGAAGACAGGGGGATATTCACCCCTCCACTTT.

CDR3 protein: CASSLGQQETQYF. The CDR3 DNA reads as TGTGCCAGCAGCCTGGGACAGCAAGAGACCCAGTACTTC. The chain is built from TRBV5-6 and TRBJ2-5; TRBD1 aligns across 7 bases. Per germline, CDR1 SGHDT and CDR2 YYEEEE. This CDR3 spans 13 amino acids. Losses at the gene ends were 4 bases for V and 2 bases for J; bases not matched to a gene: 2.

The rearrangement uses TRBV12-2 and TRBJ2-7; no check of the table's D call, TRBD2, against the DNA was made. TRBV12-2 is termed a pseudogene. This CDR3 is 19 amino acids long. As DNA, the CDR3 is TGTGCAAGTCGCTTAGAGCTAGCGGGAGGGCCGGACACCTCCTACGAGCAGTACTTC. It is translated as CASRLELAGGPDTSYEQYF.

This clone was detected a few times. V gene TRBV19 combines with J gene TRBJ1-1; D is perhaps TRBD1 (6 bases). V was cut by 3 bases and J by 2 bases, with 22 bases left in between. CDR3 size: 18 residues. Germline values: CDR1 LNHDA, CDR2 SQIVND (reference sequence). In nucleotides, the CDR3 is TGTGCCAGTAGTATTCGGGGGCCCGACCTAATTTTTAACACTGAAGCTTTCTTT. It encodes CASSIRGPDLIFNTEAFF.

The chain uses TRBV5-1 and TRBJ1-4; D may be TRBD1 (5 bases). Germline lookup yields CDR1 SGHRS and CDR2 YFSETQ. The V and J ends lost 0 bases and 3 bases respectively, with 6 bases between them. The CDR3 loop spans 14 amino acids. This chain's CDR3 is CASSLEGANEKLFF. CDR3 DNA: TGCGCCAGCAGCTTGGAAGGGGCTAATGAAAAACTGTTTTTT.

In DNA, the CDR3 is TGTGCCAGCAGTTTATCAGATATATCTGGGGCCAACGTCCTGACTTTC. It codes for CASSLSDISGANVLTF. This rearrangement joins TRBV28 to TRBJ2-6; D unresolved. This CDR3 is built from 16 residues. Germline V gives CDR1 MDHEN, CDR2 SYDVKM. The V end lost 1 base, the J end lost 1 base, and 8 bases lay between the germline ends.

This clone was picked up one time. The chain employs TRBV12-3 or TRBV12-4 and TRBJ2-1; 9 bases line up with TRBD2. Unmatched junction bases numbered 3, after V lost 7 bases and J lost 5 bases. The CDR3 spans 13 residues. The CDR3 nucleotides are TGTGCCAGCAACCTAGCGGGACACAATGAGCAGTTCTTC. It is translated as CASNLAGHNEQFF.

The rearrangement uses TRBV27 and TRBJ2-7; D ambiguous. The germline CDR1 and CDR2 sequences are MNHEY and SMNVEV (reference sequence). This CDR3 is 14 amino acids long. Trimming left V 4 bases short and J 0 bases short, with 10 bases between. CDR3 in DNA: TGTGCCAGCAGTTCGTGGACGGTCTCCTACGAGCAGTACTTC. Its translation: CASSSWTVSYEQYF.

The chain recombines TRBV7-8 with TRBJ2-3, with D perhaps matching TRBD1 (6 bases). V lost 5 bases to trimming and J lost 4 bases, with 22 bases between them. This CDR3 is 17 amino acids long. CDR1 is SGHVS and CDR2 is FQNEAQ in the germline V gene. The CDR3 sequence is CASSHSGQAARPDTQYF. The DNA for the CDR3 is TGTGCCAGCAGCCACTCGGGACAAGCCGCGCGCCCAGATACGCAGTATTTT.

V gene TRBV28 combines with J gene TRBJ1-2; no reliable D call. The ends were cut back, 4 bases at V and 3 bases at J, with 9 bases in the middle. The CDR3 loop spans 13 amino acids. The germline V gene has CDR1 MDHEN and CDR2 SYDVKM. This CDR3 is CASSSRADYGYTF. The CDR3 DNA follows: TGTGCCAGCAGTTCTCGGGCGGACTATGGCTACACCTTC.

The chain links TRBV7-6 to TRBJ2-7; 7 bases match TRBD2. Germline CDR1 and CDR2: SGHVS and FNYEAQ. The CDR3 contains 17 residues. With V trimmed by 1 base and J by 0 bases, 9 bases remained unmatched. Here the CDR3 reads CASSLVEASGGSYEQYF. The CDR3 DNA reads TGTGCCAGCAGCTTAGTCGAGGCTAGCGGAGGCTCCTACGAGCAGTACTTC. The entire variable domain, with the rest obtained from reference TRBV7-6 and TRBJ2-7, is as follows: GAGVSQSPRYKVTKRGQDVALRCDPISGHVSLYWYRQALGQGPEFLTYFNYEAQQDKSGLPNDRFSAERPEGSISTLTIQRTEQRDSAMYRCASSLVEASGGSYEQYFGPGTRLTVT.

The CDR3 bases are TGTGCCACCAGGGACTGGGGGGCAGATACGCAGTATTTT. Translating it yields CATRDWGADTQYF. The rearrangement uses TRBV24-1 and TRBJ2-3; TRBD2 is a possible D gene (6 bases). The CDR3 is made up of 13 amino acids. CDR1 and CDR2 (germline): KGHDR, SFDVKD. V was trimmed by 7 bases and J by 4 bases, leaving 11 bases between them.

In its sample, this clone was seen once. V is TRBV19 and J is TRBJ2-1; 11 bases fit TRBD2. Germline V gene data show CDR1 as LNHDA and CDR2 as SQIVND (reference sequence). With V trimmed by 3 bases and J by 8 bases, 9 bases remained unmatched. The CDR3 extends over 16 amino acids. CDR3 loop: CASSMGTVAGGDEQFF. The CDR3 DNA follows: TGTGCCAGTAGTATGGGTACCGTAGCGGGAGGGGATGAGCAGTTCTTC.

This chain uses TRBV18 with TRBJ1-1, with unresolved D. Trimming left V 2 bases short and J 2 bases short, with 9 bases between. In germline, CDR1 is KGHSH, CDR2 LQKENI. This CDR3 has 14 residues. Here the CDR3 reads CASSPGPLNTEAFF. CDR3 DNA: TGTGCCAGCTCACCAGGGCCCCTAAACACTGAAGCTTTCTTT. The entire variable domain, with the rest obtained from reference TRBV18 and TRBJ1-1, is as follows: NAGVMQNPRHLVRRRGQEARLRCSPMKGHSHVYWYRQLPEEGLKFMVYLQKENIIDESGMPKERFSAEFPKEGPSILRIQQVVRGDSAAYFCASSPGPLNTEAFFGQGTRLTVV.

The V call is TRBV7-6, the J call TRBJ1-1; D remains ambiguous. This CDR3 has 13 amino acids. Germline CDR1 SGHVS, CDR2 FNYEAQ. V was cut by 5 bases and J by 7 bases, with 14 bases left in between. The CDR3 DNA reads as TGTGCCAGCAGCCCATCCCAGTTGGGTGAAGCTTTCTTT. Its translation: CASSPSQLGEAFF. The whole variable domain, filled in from reference TRBV7-6 and TRBJ1-1, reads GAGVSQSPRYKVTKRGQDVALRCDPISGHVSLYWYRQALGQGPEFLTYFNYEAQQDKSGLPNDRFSAERPEGSISTLTIQRTEQRDSAMYRCASSPSQLGEAFFGQGTRLTVV.